This T cell receptor (beta chain) was identified in a study of neurological immune-mediated disorders. Findings and caveats of the study: Whereas HTLV-1-associated myelopathy showed the most TCR clonal expansion, multiple sclerosis showed the least, with levels below those of healthy controls.

Per sequencing run, 15-18 subjects together gave over 170 million TCR-beta sequences. MiXCR was run by TCRdb on the 5' RACE reads, yielding one entry per CDR3 protein. In the table there are roughly 30,000 distinct CDR3 sequences, 12% of which are singletons. This clonotype appeared many times. Its antigen is undetermined. This sequence originates from a woman in her fifties or sixties in good health. The sample taken for sequencing was PBMCs.

CDR3 coding DNA: TGCGCCAGCAGCTTGGGGGGGGGCAAGGTAAATGAGCAGTTCTTC. Protein sequence: CASSLGGGKVNEQFF. The rearrangement uses TRBV5-1 and TRBJ2-1, with D possibly matching TRBD2 (7 bases). Germline CDR1 is SGHRS and CDR2 is YFSETQ. Deletions cut 0 bases from V and 7 bases from J, with 14 bases between. The CDR3 covers 15 residues.